A single T cell receptor (beta chain) is shown here with its context. The CDR3 length is 16 residues. CDR1 SGHTA and CDR2 FQGNSA come from the germline V gene. Trimming took 4 bases from V and 4 from J; bases not matched to a gene: 7. With no exception, relapse followed autologous stem cell transplantation in all patients, and brentuximab vedotin exposure varied. These data come from a study of PD-1 blockade in classical Hodgkin lymphoma. Sequencing was performed with immunoSEQ multiplex PCR; in TCRdb, only in-frame clones are kept and a portion is missing. This sample carries more than 25,000 clones, about nine tenths of them seen once, and the ten largest clones take roughly 2.5%.

This receptor was identified in a human donor with classical Hodgkin lymphoma. This rearrangement joins TRBV7-2 to TRBJ2-7; 13 bases are a match to TRBD2. The sample in question was peripheral blood mononuclear cells (PBMCs), obtained at baseline. The CDR3: CASSSLLAGGVYEQYF. CDR3 coding DNA: TGTGCCAGCAGCTCGCTACTAGCGGGGGGGGTTTACGAGCAGTACTTC.